This T cell receptor (beta chain) originates from a study of cytomegalovirus exposure and HLA in healthy donors. This CDR3 has 17 amino acids. Germline-derived CDR1 and CDR2 are SEHNR and FQNEAQ (reference sequence). V lost 2 bases and J lost 4, with 20 bases in between. The study, taken as a whole, reports: TCR beta chains numbering under 200 were designated cytomegalovirus-associated. In a later analysis, HLA-associated TCR beta chains were more clonally expanded than equally common others. While the bulk of TCR sequences proved rare, some public TCRs turned up in many donors. Near-uniform donor sequencing depth was presumed by presence/absence analyses.

To note about this clone: The antigen is unknown.

PCR was performed using 60 Vbeta and 13 Jbeta primers. Method: immunoSEQ multiplex PCR; TCRdb's copy keeps in-frame clones and lacks some. The sample carries 95,000 to 150,000 clones, around 78% recorded once. The chain employs TRBV7-9 and TRBJ1-1; D is unclear. This TCR was sampled from a man in his fifties in good health and CMV-seronegative. The sequencing input was PBMCs. As DNA, the CDR3 is TGTGCCAGCAGCTTAAAGCCTCAGGTACCGTTCTCCACTGAAGCTTTCTTT. Residues: CASSLKPQVPFSTEAFF.